The next 23 T cell receptor beta chains were all read from a single sample in a study of vaccination and CD4 T cells after COVID-19. Sequenced with the Oncomine TCR Beta short-read assay was DNA taken from cultured CD4+ T cells. TCRdb redid the calling of the PCR reads with MiXCR, one entry per CDR3 protein. In the table there are 10,000 or so distinct CDR3 sequences, around 59% of which are singletons. Documented treatment: approximately nine-day PBMC culture with coronavirus spike peptide pools or control peptides (ViraFEST assay). Antigens of these TCRs are unknown. Sequencing was performed on CD4+ T cells from blood, cultured in vitro. Receptors were obtained from a human donor who had recovered from COVID-19.

The chain uses TRBV24-1 and TRBJ2-7, with TRBD2 as a possible D gene (6 bases). CDR1 is KGHDR and CDR2 is SFDVKD in the germline V gene. V dropped 8 bases and J dropped 2 bases, with 18 bases sitting between them. This CDR3 is 15 amino acids long. The CDR3 nucleotides are TGTGCCACCAAGGGGATGGCGGGGACGACCTACGAGCAGTACTTC. Protein sequence: CATKGMAGTTYEQYF.

This sequence joins TRBV20-1 and TRBJ2-3; either TRBD1 or TRBD2 may fit D (5 bases each). The V and J ends lost 7 bases and 6 bases respectively, with 26 bases between them. In germline, CDR1 is DFQATT, CDR2 SNEGSKA (reference sequence). The CDR3 length is 16 residues. The CDR3 spells CSGQQWGSGDRDTQYF. CDR3 DNA: TGCAGTGGACAACAATGGGGGAGTGGAGACCGTGATACGCAGTATTTT.

In its sample, this clonotype was seen once. This sequence joins TRBV6-2 or TRBV6-3 and TRBJ1-5; 7 positions agree with TRBD1. V gave up 5 bases and J gave up 6 bases; unmatched junction bases: 10. From germline, CDR1 is MNHEY and CDR2 SVGEGT. The CDR3 extends over 15 amino acids. The CDR3 loop is CASSRPTGVGQPQHF. In DNA, the CDR3 is TGTGCCAGCAGTCGGCCCACAGGGGTTGGTCAGCCCCAGCATTTT.

This clonotype is deemed medium-sized. This chain links TRBV29-1 with TRBJ1-3, with D uncertain. The CDR3 covers 12 residues. Germline CDR1 and CDR2: SQVTM and ANQGSEA. V lost 3 bases, J lost 4 bases, and 7 bases lay in between. The CDR3 region has the DNA TGCAGCGTTGACGCTGTGGGAAACACCATATATTTT. Its protein is CSVDAVGNTIYF.

The chain couples TRBV24-1 to TRBJ1-1; no firm D call. The V gene lost 4 bases and the J gene lost 3 bases, with 8 bases spanning the gap. CDR1 KGHDR and CDR2 SFDVKD come from the germline V gene. There are 13 residues in the CDR3. CDR3 in DNA: TGTGCCACCAGTGACCTCGGCTACACTGAAGCTTTCTTT. It is translated as CATSDLGYTEAFF.

CDR3 amino acids: CASSIGGGQGREKLFF. CDR3 coding DNA: TGTGCCAGTAGTATAGGAGGGGGACAGGGCCGTGAAAAACTGTTTTTT. The J gene is TRBJ1-4, the V gene TRBV19, with 9 nucleotides matching TRBD1. Germline CDR1 and CDR2: LNHDA and SQIVND (reference sequence). V was pared by 1 base and J by 7 bases, with 7 bases of the junction left unmatched. The CDR3 length is 16 residues. Drawing the rest from reference TRBV19 and TRBJ1-4, the complete variable domain is DGGITQSPKYLFRKEGQNVTLSCEQNLNHDAMYWYRQDPGQGLRLIYYSQIVNDFQKGDIAEGYSVSREKKESFPLTVTSAQKNPTAFYLCASSIGGGQGREKLFFGSGTQLSVL.

The chain recombines TRBV19 with TRBJ1-2; perhaps TRBD1 as D (5 bases). Germline values: CDR1 LNHDA, CDR2 SQIVND (reference sequence). CDR3 length: 12 residues. Trimming shortened V by 8 bases and J by 8 bases, and 15 bases separated the two germline ends. The CDR3 DNA reads TGTGCCAGTCGACAGCCAGGGATCGGCTACACCTTC. It specifies CASRQPGIGYTF.

The V and J genes are TRBV7-8 and TRBJ2-2; the D gene is possibly TRBD2 (6 bases). This CDR3 spans 16 amino acids. Germline-derived CDR1 and CDR2 are SGHVS and FQNEAQ. Deletions cut 1 base from V and 1 base from J, with 10 bases between. CDR3 coding DNA: TGTGCCAGCAGCTTAGGCCGGAGGGAGAACACCGGGGAGCTGTTTTTT. This translates into CASSLGRRENTGELFF.

The sample holds a few counts of this clonotype. V usage is TRBV6-1 and J usage is TRBJ1-2, with 7 bases fitting TRBD1. Losses at the gene ends were 7 bases for V and 2 bases for J; bases not matched to a gene: 7. Germline CDR1 and CDR2: MNHNS and SASEGT. This CDR3 is 14 amino acids long. CDR3 in amino acids: CASKTGIGNYGYTF. Here the CDR3 DNA reads TGTGCCAGCAAGACAGGGATAGGGAACTATGGCTACACCTTC.

This chain connects TRBV20-1 to TRBJ1-1; weak D call: TRBD1 (6 bases). Germline V lookup: CDR1 DFQATT, CDR2 SNEGSKA (reference sequence). Trimming left V 0 bases short and J 4 bases short, with 12 bases between. The CDR3 spans 14 residues. The chain's CDR3 is CSAREGTRSTEAFF. In DNA form, the CDR3 reads TGCAGTGCTAGAGAAGGGACACGGTCCACTGAAGCTTTCTTT.

This chain uses TRBV20-1 with TRBJ1-2; D is perhaps TRBD1 (5 bases). Per germline, CDR1 DFQATT and CDR2 SNEGSKA (reference sequence). The CDR3 consists of 14 residues. Deletions cut 2 bases from V and 3 bases from J, with 13 bases between. The CDR3 sequence: CSARRTGAHYGYTF. The CDR3 nucleotides are TGCAGTGCTAGACGGACCGGGGCCCACTATGGCTACACCTTC.

This clonotype was seen just once. This chain uses TRBV2 with TRBJ1-1; the D gene is possibly TRBD1 (6 bases). The CDR3 sequence is 14 residues long. Germline V CDR1 and CDR2: SNHLY, FYNNEI. V dropped 5 bases and J dropped 3 bases, with 13 bases sitting between them. This CDR3 reads CASSRTVRDTEAFF. The CDR3 DNA is TGTGCCAGCAGTCGGACAGTGCGGGACACTGAAGCTTTCTTT.

This clonotype was seen just once. The DNA for the CDR3 is TGTGCCAGCAGGACCCATCAGGGGATCCGCTACGAGCAGTACTTC. This translates into CASRTHQGIRYEQYF. V usage is TRBV27 and J usage is TRBJ2-7, with D possibly being TRBD1 (6 bases). V shed 6 bases and J shed 3 bases, with 18 bases lying between them. The CDR3 totals 15 residues. Looked up from germline, CDR1 is MNHEY and CDR2 is SMNVEV (reference sequence).

This clonotype has just a few counts. The V call is TRBV20-1, the J call TRBJ1-3; no clear D. The germline CDR1 and CDR2 sequences are DFQATT and SNEGSKA (reference sequence). Trimming took 2 bases from V and 8 from J, leaving 19 bases between them. The CDR3 length is 15 residues. The CDR3 sequence: CSARPYLLPGDTIYF. The CDR3 nucleotides are TGCAGTGCTAGACCCTACCTCCTCCCCGGGGACACCATATATTTT.

The chain uses TRBV12-3 or TRBV12-4 and TRBJ2-2; 8 bases are a match to TRBD2. The V gene end was trimmed by 7 bases and the J gene end by 2 bases; junction bases not matched to a gene: 6. CDR3 length: 15 amino acids. The chain's CDR3 is CASTGTRSNTGELFF. CDR3 sequence (DNA): TGTGCCAGCACCGGGACTAGAAGCAACACCGGGGAGCTGTTTTTT.

CDR3 protein: CSAEQGFEAFF. As DNA, the CDR3 is TGCAGTGCGGAACAGGGTTTCGAAGCTTTCTTT. V gene TRBV20-1 combines with J gene TRBJ1-1; possibly TRBD1 for D (6 bases). Looked up from germline, CDR1 is DFQATT and CDR2 is SNEGSKA (reference sequence). This CDR3 is built from 11 residues. V was cut by 6 bases and J by 8 bases, with 13 bases left in between.

The chain carries TRBV6-5 and TRBJ2-7; D is ambiguous. Trimming took off 2 bases at V and 6 bases at J, with 8 bases between the two ends. The CDR3 is made up of 12 amino acids. CDR1 and CDR2 from the germline V gene are MNHEY and SVGAGI. The CDR3 sequence is CASSYAKAEQYF. CDR3 nucleotide sequence: TGTGCCAGCAGTTACGCAAAGGCCGAGCAGTACTTC.

V and J are TRBV19 and TRBJ1-2, with no clear D. This CDR3 contains 14 residues. V gave up 1 base and J gave up 1 base, with 7 bases separating them. The germline gives CDR1 LNHDA, CDR2 SQIVND (reference sequence). CDR3 residues: CASSIVTGNYGYTF. CDR3 bases: TGTGCCAGTAGTATAGTGACCGGTAACTATGGCTACACCTTC.

This clonotype was recorded a few times. DNA for the CDR3: TGTGCCACCAGTGATAAATACGAGCAGTACTTC. This translates into CATSDKYEQYF. The chain carries TRBV24-1 and TRBJ2-7; D ambiguous. The CDR3 is 11 amino acids. The ends were cut back, 3 bases at V and 4 bases at J, with 3 bases in the middle. In germline, CDR1 is KGHDR, CDR2 SFDVKD.

This sequence joins TRBV6-2 or TRBV6-3 and TRBJ2-5, with 8 bases matching TRBD1. V trimming: 8 bases; J trimming: 5 bases; junction bases outside the gene matches: 10. There are 14 residues in the CDR3. Germline V CDR1 and CDR2: MNHEY, SVGEGT. CDR3 protein: CASVDRVISETQYF. CDR3 sequence (DNA): TGTGCCAGCGTGGACAGGGTTATATCGGAGACCCAGTACTTC.

The table lists this clonotype with a count of one. The V gene is TRBV15, the J gene TRBJ2-6, with D uncertain. This CDR3 spans 15 amino acids. Germline lookup yields CDR1 LNHNV and CDR2 YYDKDF (reference sequence). V was cut by 3 bases and J by 0 bases, with 6 bases left in between. The CDR3 sequence is CATSRPDSGANVLTF. The CDR3 coding sequence is TGTGCCACCAGCAGGCCGGACTCTGGGGCCAACGTCCTGACTTTC.

The table lists this clonotype with a count of one. J is TRBJ2-5 and V is TRBV19, with D uncertain. The CDR3 is made up of 15 amino acids. The germline gives CDR1 LNHDA, CDR2 SQIVND (reference sequence). Trimming stripped 3 bases from V and 2 bases from J, with 13 bases between. CDR3 nucleotide sequence: TGTGCCAGTAGTATGCTGGGTAGGGTTCAAGAGACCCAGTACTTC. Translated: CASSMLGRVQETQYF.

The chain couples TRBV27 to TRBJ1-1; D is perhaps TRBD1 (5 bases). Deletions cut 4 bases from V and 2 bases from J, with 11 bases between. Germline-derived CDR1 and CDR2 are MNHEY and SMNVEV (reference sequence). This CDR3 comprises 14 residues. The DNA of the CDR3 is TGTGCCAGCAGTTCCTCAGGGAGAAACACTGAAGCTTTCTTT. It translates to CASSSSGRNTEAFF.